These 11 T cell receptor beta chains were all obtained from the same sample, sequenced in a study of blood T cell repertoires in COVID-19. Sequenced by immunoSEQ multiplex PCR; TCRdb stores in-frame clones only, minus some. The data hold some 300,000 clones, with around 88% observed a single time. The specimen was peripheral blood. These receptors all come from a woman aged 30 to 39 who had recovered from COVID-19.

The rearrangement joins TRBV5-4 to TRBJ2-1, with 7 bases lining up with TRBD1. Trimming cost V 6 bases and J 3 bases; bases outside gene matches: 6. The CDR3 has 14 residues. Germline V lookup: CDR1 SGHNT, CDR2 YYREEE (reference sequence). The CDR3 here is CASNTGTDYNEQFF. In DNA form, the CDR3 reads TGTGCCAGCAACACCGGGACAGACTACAATGAGCAGTTCTTC.

The chain employs TRBV7-2 and TRBJ2-7; D possibly corresponds to TRBD2 (6 bases). This CDR3 contains 14 residues. V shed 3 bases and J shed 3 bases, with 12 bases lying between them. Germline V gene sequence: CDR1 SGHTA, CDR2 FQGNSA. In nucleotides, the CDR3 is TGTGCCAGCAGCTTGGGGGTAGCGGTCTACGAGCAGTACTTC. Its protein product is CASSLGVAVYEQYF.

The table lists this clone with a few counts. V and J are TRBV6-5 and TRBJ2-5; possibly TRBD2 for D (6 bases). This CDR3 contains 14 residues. Germline CDR1 and CDR2: MNHEY and SVGAGI. V was pared by 7 bases and J by 5 bases, with 17 bases between. DNA for the CDR3: TGTGCCAGCACGAGGGAGGTGTGGTATGAGACCCAGTACTTC. This translates into CASTREVWYETQYF.

J is TRBJ2-7 and V is TRBV20-1; D remains ambiguous. V lost 0 bases, J lost 6 bases, and 6 bases lay in between. The CDR3 spans 11 residues. CDR1 and CDR2 (germline): DFQATT, SNEGSKA (reference sequence). The CDR3 nucleotides read TGCAGTGCTAGAGATGTACTCGAGCAGTACTTC. Its translation: CSARDVLEQYF.

The chain couples TRBV9 to TRBJ1-1; maybe TRBD1 (5 bases). Between the trimmed V and J ends, which lost 2 bases and 0 bases, there was a span of 14 bases. Germline lookup yields CDR1 SGDLS and CDR2 YYNGEE. The CDR3 spans 16 residues. The CDR3 region is CASSVGQSMMNTEAFF. The CDR3 nucleotides read TGTGCCAGCAGCGTCGGACAATCCATGATGAACACTGAAGCTTTCTTT.

CDR3 bases: TGTGCCAGCAGTGGCGGGGCCTCCTACAATGAGCAGTTCTTC. Protein product: CASSGGASYNEQFF. The chain links TRBV2 to TRBJ2-1, with D perhaps TRBD2 (6 bases). This CDR3 comprises 14 residues. V gave up 4 bases and J gave up 0 bases, with 7 bases separating them. Germline lookup yields CDR1 SNHLY and CDR2 FYNNEI. Drawing the rest from reference TRBV2 and TRBJ2-1, the complete variable domain is EPEVTQTPSHQVTQMGQEVILRCVPISNHLYFYWYRQILGQKVEFLVSFYNNEISEKSEIFDDQFSVERPDGSNFTLKIRSTKLEDSAMYFCASSGGASYNEQFFGPGTRLTVL.

This rearrangement joins TRBV6-2 or TRBV6-3 to TRBJ1-1; no firm D call. Trimming shortened V by 4 bases and J by 4 bases, and 10 bases separated the two germline ends. The CDR3 length is 13 residues. The germline V gene encodes CDR1 MNHEY and CDR2 SVGEGT. CDR3 sequence reads: CASSFPSGTEAFF. CDR3 DNA sequence: TGTGCCAGCAGTTTTCCTAGCGGCACTGAAGCTTTCTTT.

This clone was seen more than once but under ten times. Other DNA sequences in this sample translate to the same CDR3. The chain uses TRBV6-4 and TRBJ2-2; tentatively, D is TRBD2 (5 bases). Germline V lookup: CDR1 MRHNA, CDR2 SNTAGT. Trimming pared 3 bases from V and 3 bases from J, leaving 5 bases between. The CDR3 loop spans 13 amino acids. The CDR3 loop reads CASSERDTGELFF. CDR3 nucleotides: TGTGCCAGCAGTGAGAGGGACACCGGGGAGCTGTTTTTT.

This chain connects TRBV5-1 to TRBJ2-3, with TRBD2 matching 9 bases. CDR1 is SGHRS and CDR2 is YFSETQ in the germline V gene. The CDR3 covers 15 residues. V gave up 5 bases and J gave up 0 bases; unmatched junction bases: 4. CDR3 protein: CASRTSGTSTDTQYF. Written as DNA, the CDR3 is TGCGCCAGCAGGACTAGCGGAACTAGCACAGATACGCAGTATTTT.

This clone was observed once. The rearrangement joins TRBV27 to TRBJ1-2; TRBD1 might be the D (6 bases). Trimming stripped 8 bases from V and 4 bases from J, with 14 bases between. Germline V gene sequence: CDR1 MNHEY, CDR2 SMNVEV (reference sequence). CDR3 length: 13 amino acids. CDR3 residues: CASGPQGTYGYTF. The CDR3 nucleotides read TGTGCCAGCGGACCACAGGGAACCTATGGCTACACCTTC.

The genes are TRBV5-4 and TRBJ2-5; a possible D gene is TRBD1 (6 bases). The CDR3 loop spans 16 amino acids. In germline, CDR1 is SGHNT, CDR2 YYREEE (reference sequence). Trimming left V 4 bases short and J 1 base short, with 17 bases between. CDR3 DNA sequence: TGTGCCAGCAGCCCCGAACAACAGGGCCCCCAAGAGACCCAGTACTTC. As protein: CASSPEQQGPQETQYF.